This T cell receptor beta chain appears in the sequencing data of a study of spatial heterogeneity in lung cancer. Study context: A consistent excess of beta-chain over alpha-chain sequences was detected. Across tumor regions, counts of TCR transcripts showed a strong correlation with a T cell module score derived from matched bulk RNA-seq.

Specified time point: sample taken at primary tumor resection. CDR1 and CDR2 (germline): SGDLS, YYNGEE. The ends were cut back, 4 bases at V and 5 bases at J, with 16 bases in the middle. The CDR3 is made up of 15 amino acids. This clonotype was observed many times. Its antigen is not identified. A distinct unique molecular identifier was carried by each TCR cDNA molecule. MiXCR, run by TCRdb on the 5' RACE reads, gives a single entry per CDR3 protein. The sample lists about 24,000 distinct CDR3 sequences; 8.8% were seen once. Findings and limits, study-wide: Tumors with more nonsynonymous mutations had more expanded intratumoral alpha and beta TCRs.

This material consisted of lung tumor tissue, taken at surgery. This chain connects TRBV9 to TRBJ2-1; perhaps TRBD2 as D (6 bases). The sequence was collected from a male donor with early-stage non-small cell lung cancer. The CDR3 spells CASSPGLAPNNEQFF. CDR3 DNA: TGTGCCAGCAGCCCAGGGCTAGCGCCGAACAATGAGCAGTTCTTC.